The rows below give T cell receptor beta chains drawn from one sample of a study of cytomegalovirus exposure and HLA in healthy donors. TCRdb keeps only in-frame clones here, not all; method: immunoSEQ multiplex PCR. Among roughly 190,000 clones listed, roughly four fifths were seen once. The sequencing sample was made of PBMCs. These TCRs come from a woman aged 45 to 65 in good health and CMV-seropositive. Each CDR3 is given with its conserved first and last residue. The order of the fields is clone size, V gene, D gene, J gene, CDR3 DNA, CDR3 protein. A D gene is named only where the DNA matches it firmly. Expanded clones are given a class, and other clones once, few, many or no size at all.

NA,TRBV6-5,NA,TRBJ1-5,TGTGCCAGCAGAACAGGGTTCCACGGCAATCAGCCCCAGCATTTT,CASRTGFHGNQPQHF
NA,TRBV5-3,NA,TRBJ2-5,TGTGCCAGAATGAGGGAGACCCAGTACTTC,CARMRETQYF
NA,TRBV6-1,TRBD2,TRBJ2-7,TGTGCCAGCAGTGAACGGACTAGCTCCTACGAGCAGTACTTC,CASSERTSSYEQYF
NA,TRBV28,TRBD1,TRBJ2-3,TGTGCCAGCAGTTCGGGACAGCCGTTCAGCCCATACCCTAGCACAGATACGCAGTATTTT,CASSSGQPFSPYPSTDTQYF
NA,TRBV6-4,TRBD1,TRBJ1-2,TGTGCCAGCAGTGACTCGACAGGGGGCGGCTACACCTTC,CASSDSTGGGYTF
NA,TRBV7-3,TRBD1,TRBJ2-1,TGTGCCAGCAGCCTGACAGGGGGCGAGCAGTTCTTC,CASSLTGGEQFF
NA,TRBV7-3,TRBD1,TRBJ2-3,TGTGCCAGCAGCTTTCGGACAGGGACAGATACGCAGTATTTT,CASSFRTGTDTQYF
NA,TRBV4-1,NA,TRBJ1-2,TGCGCCAGCAGCCAAGATTATCGGGCAGGGTTTGGCTACACCTTC,CASSQDYRAGFGYTF
NA,TRBV27,NA,TRBJ2-2,TGTGCCAGCAGTTTACTGCAGGGGAACACCGGGGAGCTGTTTTTT,CASSLLQGNTGELFF
NA,TRBV19,TRBD1,TRBJ1-5,TGTGCCAGTAATGTGGGACAGTATAGCAATCAGCCCCAGCATTTT,CASNVGQYSNQPQHF
NA,TRBV27,NA,TRBJ2-5,TGTGCCAGCAGTTCGGTATACGGAGAGACCCAGTACTTC,CASSSVYGETQYF
few,TRBV4-3,NA,TRBJ1-3,TGCGCCAGCAGCCAAGATCGGGGAAACTCTGGAAACACCATATATTTT,CASSQDRGNSGNTIYF
NA,TRBV18,NA,TRBJ1-1,TGTGCCAGCTCACCGGACAGACTGAACACTGAAGCTTTCTTT,CASSPDRLNTEAFF
NA,TRBV6-1,NA,TRBJ2-1,TGTGCCAGCACCCCTACCGGGAAGTACAATGAGCAGTTCTTC,CASTPTGKYNEQFF
NA,TRBV19,TRBD1,TRBJ2-7,TGTGCCAGTAGTACCCAATACAGGGGCGAGCAGTACTTC,CASSTQYRGEQYF
NA,TRBV5-1,NA,TRBJ2-7,TGCGCCAGCAGCTTGGAACCCAGATACGAGCAGTACTTC,CASSLEPRYEQYF
once,TRBV11-3,NA,TRBJ2-5,TGTGCCAGCAGCTCAGGCCAAGAGACCCAGTACTTC,CASSSGQETQYF
NA,TRBV4-1,NA,TRBJ2-7,TGCGCCAGCAGCCAAGATTGGCAGCGGGCCTACGAGCAGTACTTC,CASSQDWQRAYEQYF
NA,TRBV5-4,TRBD1,TRBJ1-1,TGTGCCAGCAGCACCGGCAGGGGGCTAAACACTGAAGCTTTCTTT,CASSTGRGLNTEAFF
NA,TRBV7-3,NA,TRBJ1-1,TGTGCCAGCAGCTTAACGGGGCAGGAAGCTTTCTTT,CASSLTGQEAFF
NA,TRBV11-3,NA,TRBJ2-3,TGTGCCAGCAGCCCCTCCAGAGGAGCAGATACGCAGTATTTT,CASSPSRGADTQYF
NA,TRBV28,TRBD1,TRBJ2-1,TGTGCCAGCAGTCCCCGACAGGGGGCTTATGAGCAGTTCTTC,CASSPRQGAYEQFF
NA,TRBV11-2,TRBD1,TRBJ1-5,TGTGCCAGCAGCCCCACGCAGGGGGGGCCCCAGCATTTT,CASSPTQGGPQHF
NA,TRBV18,TRBD1,TRBJ1-6,TGTGCCAGCTCAGCCGGACAGGGGAATTCACCCCTCCACTTT,CASSAGQGNSPLHF
NA,TRBV2,NA,TRBJ1-1,TGTGCCAGCAGTGTTAGGGAGTCGAACACTGAAGCTTTCTTT,CASSVRESNTEAFF
NA,TRBV5-4,NA,TRBJ2-5,TGTGCCAGCAGCCCCGGGACTCACCAAGAGACCCAGTACTTC,CASSPGTHQETQYF
NA,TRBV19,TRBD1,TRBJ2-2,TGTGCCAGTAAGGACAGGAGCACCGGGGAGCTGTTTTTT,CASKDRSTGELFF
NA,TRBV10-2,NA,TRBJ1-1,TGCGCCACCTACGATCTGAACACTGAAGCTTTCTTT,CATYDLNTEAFF
NA,TRBV6-5,TRBD1,TRBJ1-2,TGTGCCAGCGTTGGGACAGACTACACTAACTATGGCTACACCTTC,CASVGTDYTNYGYTF
NA,TRBV5-6,TRBD1,TRBJ1-2,TGTGCCAGCAGCACATTCGGCCAGGGGGCGCGGATGTGGGATGGCTACACCTTC,CASSTFGQGARMWDGYTF
NA,TRBV29-1,TRBD1,TRBJ1-1,TGCAGCGTTGTTCCCAGGGGGTCATGGTACACTGAAGCTTTCTTT,CSVVPRGSWYTEAFF
NA,TRBV15,NA,TRBJ1-4,TGTGCCACCAGCCTTTATCTTTCAACTAATGAAAAACTGTTTTTT,CATSLYLSTNEKLFF
NA,TRBV12-2,NA,TRBJ2-1,TGTGCAAGTCGCTTAGCTCGGACTAGCGGGGAGCGTTCCTACAATGAGCAGTTCTTC,CASRLARTSGERSYNEQFF
NA,TRBV5-1,TRBD2,TRBJ2-5,TGCGCCAGCAGCTCGAGGACTAGCGGGGGGGCAGAGACCCAGTACTTC,CASSSRTSGGAETQYF
NA,TRBV5-4,NA,TRBJ2-3,TGTGCCAGCAGCTTCCCCGGCACAGATACGCAGTATTTT,CASSFPGTDTQYF
NA,TRBV5-6,TRBD2,TRBJ2-7,TGTGCCAGCAGCTTGGCGGGGGGATTCGACGAGCAGTACTTC,CASSLAGGFDEQYF
NA,TRBV7-9,TRBD1,TRBJ1-2,TGTGCCAGCAGCTTAGAGGCGGGACAGGGTGTCTATGGCTACACCTTC,CASSLEAGQGVYGYTF
few,TRBV6-5,TRBD1,TRBJ1-5,TGTGCCAGCAGGCGGACAGGAGGACAGCCCCAGCATTTT,CASRRTGGQPQHF
NA,TRBV7-2,NA,TRBJ2-2,TGTGCCAGCAGCTTCAATCCCGGGGAGCTGTTTTTT,CASSFNPGELFF
once,TRBV27,NA,TRBJ2-3,TGTGCCAGCAGCCCTCGCACAGATACGCAGTATTTT,CASSPRTDTQYF